A selection of T cell receptor beta chains follows, all from one sample in a study of blood T cell repertoires in COVID-19. Profiled with immunoSEQ multiplex PCR; TCRdb holds only in-frame clones, not every one. The sample has 200,000 to 250,000 clones, 88% seen once. The sample taken for sequencing was peripheral blood. Receptors were obtained from a woman aged 55-70 years with acute or convalescent COVID-19. CDR3s leave out the opening cysteine and the closing phenylalanine or tryptophan.

TRBJ1-3	12	TRBV27	ASSLGGMGNTIY
TRBJ2-2	11	TRBV6-4	ASSPDRAGELF
TRBJ2-7	13	TRBV10-3	AISGNPGLGYEQY
TRBJ1-2	11	TRBV6-1	ASTSGQKTLYT
TRBJ1-3	12	TRBV7-3	ASSPQPWTGTIY
TRBJ2-1	9	TRBV7-8	ASSLAPSQF
TRBJ2-7	12	TRBV4-2	ASSQGDYSYEQY
TRBJ1-1	12	TRBV5-1	ASSLQGGNTEAF
TRBJ2-2	14	TRBV5-1	ASSPWGGFDTGELF
TRBJ1-1	12	TRBV28	ASSSTGENTEAF
TRBJ2-5	14	TRBV7-9	ASFRRRGGGAETQY
TRBJ1-2	13	TRBV9	ASSVVGQGGYGYT
TRBJ1-5	14	TRBV2	ASSGAAGYSNQPQH
TRBJ1-2	12	TRBV9	ASSVSPGGSGYT
TRBJ1-6	11	TRBV4-3	ASSQEANSPLH
TRBJ2-3	10	TRBV29-1	SVASAVGTQY
TRBJ1-5	12	TRBV2	ASSEGQGGQPQH
TRBJ2-1	13	TRBV27	ASSQDRLTYNEQF
TRBJ2-5	14	TRBV18	ASSPWASGGSETQY
TRBJ2-2	14	TRBV14	ASSRGTPSSIGELF
TRBJ1-5	11	TRBV6-2/TRBV6-3	ASSSTAPEPQH
TRBJ2-5	14	TRBV18	ASSPGSLAGVETQY
TRBJ2-3	16	TRBV5-4	ASSPRASGGTTTDTQY
TRBJ2-2	13	TRBV10-1	ASSDRFPNTGELF
TRBJ2-1	12	TRBV7-9	ASSLVQGADEQF
TRBJ1-1	13	TRBV12-2	ASRLVENRDTEAF